This T cell receptor (beta chain) comes out of a study of breast tumors, draining lymph nodes, adjacent tissues. TCRdb reprocessed the multiplex PCR reads via MiXCR and lists one record per CDR3 protein. The data contain 20,000 to 25,000 distinct CDR3 sequences, approximately 63% of them singletons. This CDR3 spans 13 amino acids. With 2 bases clipped from V and 7 bases from J, the junction kept 2 bases outside the gene matches. Study-level results: Data only fit, rather than demonstrated, lymph node origin of most tumor T cells. Most tumor T cells seemingly derive from lymph node, then expand in tumor. Tumor repertoires ranked between lymph nodes and nontumor tissue in diversity, with V and J gene preferences. Compared with basal-like, luminal-like tumors shared significantly more repertoire with nontumor tissue.

In regard to this clonotype: Its cognate antigen is unknown.

The clonotype comes from a female donor with breast cancer. Some clones in this sample may be carry-over from other donors' samples. The V gene is TRBV12-3 or TRBV12-4, the J gene TRBJ2-7; 10 bases line up with TRBD2. Sequenced sample: tumor-adjacent breast tissue. CDR3 loop: CASSLQLAGEQYF. The CDR3, as DNA: TGTGCCAGCAGTTTACAACTAGCGGGGGAGCAGTACTTC.